This TCR beta chain was profiled in a study of OX40 agonist ivuxolimab in advanced cancers. CDR3 size: 14 residues. The germline gives CDR1 SEHNR, CDR2 FQNEAQ (reference sequence). V lost 5 bases, J lost 3 bases, and 14 bases lay in between. Clones were sequenced by immunoSEQ multiplex PCR, and TCRdb holds only the in-frame ones, with some missing. The sample gives 15,000 or so clones, about 81% of which show up once; about 31% is in the top ten. This sequence originates from an adult with an advanced solid tumor such as melanoma, head and neck, liver or kidney cancer. The chain links TRBV7-9 to TRBJ2-7; a possible D gene is TRBD1 (6 bases). Sequencing used CD4+ or CD8+ T cells sorted from blood, obtained in a trial of the OX40 agonist ivuxolimab. The CDR3 DNA is TGTGCCAGCAGCCACGAAGGGGGAAACTACGAGCAGTACTTC. Residues: CASSHEGGNYEQYF.